Listed here is a single T cell receptor (beta chain). Study processing details: The authors estimated nucleated cell counts from reference gene primer amplification. Sequencing was performed with immunoSEQ multiplex PCR; in TCRdb, only in-frame clones are kept and a portion is missing. The V and J calls and clone size come from that table; D and trimming were worked out from the DNA. Here the sample spans about 190,000 clones, roughly four fifths being singletons. The data were taken from a study of blood T cell repertoires in COVID-19. The sequenced material came from peripheral blood. This TCR came from a woman aged 45 to 65 with acute or convalescent COVID-19.

The CDR3 region has the DNA TGTGCCAGCAGCCTGGACAGGCGAGGTGGACTGTTTTTT. Protein sequence: CASSLDRRGGLFF. The chain combines TRBV11-2 with TRBJ1-4; 7 positions match TRBD1. V lost 5 bases, J lost 13 bases, and 10 bases stayed unmatched. Germline CDR1 and CDR2: SGHAT and FQNNGV. The CDR3 contains 13 residues.